This T cell receptor beta chain came from a study of beta chain features in type 1 diabetes. Whole-study results and caveats: A moderate, significant TCRB CDR3 shortening appeared in type 1 diabetes across four CD4+ subsets.

The investigators reverse transcribed all of the isolated RNA, so they sequenced expressed TCRB transcripts. Libraries were prepared by immunoSEQ multiplex PCR; TCRdb keeps only in-frame clonotypes and omits some of them. The sample carries a few hundred thousand clones, about 13% recorded once. Remarks on this clone: Its antigen is not known.

The germline gives CDR1 SGHDT, CDR2 YYEEEE. CDR3 length: 13 residues. Trimming shortened V by 1 base and J by 4 bases, and 9 bases separated the two germline ends. Sequencing was performed on naive CD4+ T cells from blood. The chain uses TRBV5-6 and TRBJ2-7; weak D call: TRBD2 (6 bases). The receptor comes from a woman aged 18-29 years with type 1 diabetes. CDR3 sequence (DNA): TGTGCCAGCAGCTTGTACGGGACTTACGAGCAGTACGTC. Amino acids: CASSLYGTYEQYV.